Here is one TCR beta chain with its context. This sample stems from a study of cytomegalovirus exposure and HLA in healthy donors. The CDR3 consists of 15 residues. The junction had 11 bases not matched to a gene; V was cut back by 4 bases and J by 5 bases. From germline, CDR1 is SQVTM and CDR2 ANQGSEA. The donors were in the 120-subject validation cohort; that cohort was separate from the approximately 670-subject first cohort. The repertoire was sequenced with immunoSEQ multiplex PCR; TCRdb's copy has only in-frame clones and lacks some. The table includes about 180,000 clones, about nine tenths detected once.

The rearrangement joins TRBV29-1 to TRBJ2-3, with TRBD2 matching over 8 bases. The sample consisted of PBMCs. This TCR was recovered from a man between 18 and 35 years old in good health and CMV-seropositive. CDR3 sequence (DNA): TGCAGCGTTGTTCTTACGGGGGGGTTTCAAGATACGCAGTATTTT. Amino acid sequence: CSVVLTGGFQDTQYF.